This TCR beta chain was identified during a study of T cell clonality in common variable immunodeficiency. Many counts were recorded for this clone. Antigen specificity is unknown. The sequence runs out 3 residues before the end of the CDR3; the remainder is reconstructed from the germline J gene. V was trimmed by 7 bases and J by 4 bases, leaving 13 bases between them. From germline, CDR1 is SNHLY and CDR2 FYNNEI. This CDR3 contains 13 residues. This table comes from immunoSEQ multiplex PCR, and its TCRdb copy is limited to in-frame clones, with some not included. There are more than 35,000 clones in the sample, none observed a single time. Study findings and constraints: Fewer deletions and N-nucleotide insertions were reportedly seen in common variable immunodeficiency TCR beta sequences. Compared with controls, CVID subjects had fewer shared TCRbeta clones.

The chain employs TRBV2 and TRBJ2-5; TRBD2 is a possible D gene (5 bases). Sample: peripheral blood mononuclear cells. The origin of this receptor is a person between 18 and 75 years old in good health. CDR3 region: CASMLPGIETQYF. Partial CDR3 DNA: TGTGCCAGCATGCTCCCGGGGATAGAGACC.